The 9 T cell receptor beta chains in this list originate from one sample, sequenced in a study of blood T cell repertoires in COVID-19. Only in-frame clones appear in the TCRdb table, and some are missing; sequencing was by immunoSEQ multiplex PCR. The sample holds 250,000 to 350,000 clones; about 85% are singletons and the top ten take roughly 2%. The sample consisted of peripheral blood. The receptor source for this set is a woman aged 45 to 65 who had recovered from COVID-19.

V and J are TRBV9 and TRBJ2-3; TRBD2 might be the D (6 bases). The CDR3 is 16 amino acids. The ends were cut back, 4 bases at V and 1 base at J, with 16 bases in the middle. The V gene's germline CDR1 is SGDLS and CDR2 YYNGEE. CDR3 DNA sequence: TGTGCCAGCAGCCAGACGGGGGTCTACGGCACAGATACGCAGTATTTT. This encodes CASSQTGVYGTDTQYF. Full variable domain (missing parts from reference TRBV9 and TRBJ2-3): DSGVTQTPKHLITATGQRVTLRCSPRSGDLSVYWYQQSLDQGLQFLIQYYNGEERAKGNILERFSAQQFPDLHSELNLSSLELGDSALYFCASSQTGVYGTDTQYFGPGTRLTVL.

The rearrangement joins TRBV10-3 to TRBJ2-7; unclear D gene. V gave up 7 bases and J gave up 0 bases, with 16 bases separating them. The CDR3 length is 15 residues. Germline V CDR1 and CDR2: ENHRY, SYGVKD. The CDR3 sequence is CAINAAGGSSYEQYF. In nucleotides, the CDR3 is TGTGCCATCAACGCCGCTGGCGGCTCCTCCTACGAGCAGTACTTC.

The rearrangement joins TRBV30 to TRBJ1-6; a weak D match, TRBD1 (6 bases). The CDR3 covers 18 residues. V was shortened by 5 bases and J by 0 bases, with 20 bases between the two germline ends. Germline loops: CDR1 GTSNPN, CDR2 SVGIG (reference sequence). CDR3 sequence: CAWGSGTNPFSYNSPLHF. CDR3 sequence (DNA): TGTGCCTGGGGATCCGGGACAAATCCCTTCTCCTATAATTCACCCCTCCACTTT.

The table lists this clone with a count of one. The CDR3 nucleotides are TGTGCCAGCAGTTTTTTAGCCGGGACAGGGTCCTACAATGAGCAGTTCTTC. Protein sequence: CASSFLAGTGSYNEQFF. The chain employs TRBV6-2 or TRBV6-3 and TRBJ2-1, with 9 nucleotides matching TRBD1. The V gene end was trimmed by 4 bases and the J gene end by 1 base; junction bases not matched to a gene: 8. This CDR3 is built from 17 residues. Germline lookup yields CDR1 MNHEY and CDR2 SVGEGT.

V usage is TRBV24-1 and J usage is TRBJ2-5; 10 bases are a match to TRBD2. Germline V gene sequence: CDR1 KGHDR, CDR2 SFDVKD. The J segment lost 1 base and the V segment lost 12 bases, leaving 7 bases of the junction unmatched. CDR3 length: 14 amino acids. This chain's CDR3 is CAASTSGFQETQYF. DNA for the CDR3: TGTGCCGCCTCGACTAGCGGGTTCCAAGAGACCCAGTACTTC.

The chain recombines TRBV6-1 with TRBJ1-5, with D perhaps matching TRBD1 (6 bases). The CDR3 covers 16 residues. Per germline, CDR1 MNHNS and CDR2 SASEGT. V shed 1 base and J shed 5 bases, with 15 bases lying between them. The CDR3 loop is CASSEVPGGAYQPQHF. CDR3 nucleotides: TGTGCCAGCAGTGAAGTCCCCGGGGGGGCGTATCAGCCCCAGCATTTT.

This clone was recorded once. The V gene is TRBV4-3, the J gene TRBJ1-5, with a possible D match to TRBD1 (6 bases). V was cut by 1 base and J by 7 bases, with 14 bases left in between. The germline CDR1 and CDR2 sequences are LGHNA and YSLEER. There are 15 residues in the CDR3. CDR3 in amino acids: CASSQGLSGVQPQHF. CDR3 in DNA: TGCGCCAGCAGCCAAGGTTTGTCAGGGGTACAGCCCCAGCATTTT.

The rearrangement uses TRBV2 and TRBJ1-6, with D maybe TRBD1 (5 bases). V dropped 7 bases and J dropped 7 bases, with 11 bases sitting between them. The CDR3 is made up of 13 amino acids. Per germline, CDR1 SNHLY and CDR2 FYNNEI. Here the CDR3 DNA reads TGTGCCAGCATGGGGCAGGAAAATTCACCCCTCCACTTT. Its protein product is CASMGQENSPLHF.

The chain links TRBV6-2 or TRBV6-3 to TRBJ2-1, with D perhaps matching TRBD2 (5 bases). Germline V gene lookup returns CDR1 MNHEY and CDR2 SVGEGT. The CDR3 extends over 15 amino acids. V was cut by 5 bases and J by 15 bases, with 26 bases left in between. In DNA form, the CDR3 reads TGTGCCAGCAGTCCCGCGGGTGGTGGAGGCAAGAGTGTGTTCTTC. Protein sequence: CASSPAGGGGKSVFF.